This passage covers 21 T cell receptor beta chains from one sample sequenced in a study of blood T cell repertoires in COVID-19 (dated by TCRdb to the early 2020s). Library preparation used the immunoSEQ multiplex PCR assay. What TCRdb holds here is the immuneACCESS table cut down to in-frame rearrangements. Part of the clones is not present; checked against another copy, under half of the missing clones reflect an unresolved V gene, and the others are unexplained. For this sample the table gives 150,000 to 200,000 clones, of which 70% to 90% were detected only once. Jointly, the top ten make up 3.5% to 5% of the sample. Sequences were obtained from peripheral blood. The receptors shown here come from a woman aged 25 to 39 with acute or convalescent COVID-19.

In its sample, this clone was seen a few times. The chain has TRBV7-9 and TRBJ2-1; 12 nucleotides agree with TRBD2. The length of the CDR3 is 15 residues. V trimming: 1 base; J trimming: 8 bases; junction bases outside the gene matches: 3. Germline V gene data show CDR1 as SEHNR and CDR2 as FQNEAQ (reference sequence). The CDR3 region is CASSLGLAGDDEQFF. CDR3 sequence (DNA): TGTGCCAGCAGCTTAGGACTAGCGGGAGACGATGAGCAGTTCTTC.

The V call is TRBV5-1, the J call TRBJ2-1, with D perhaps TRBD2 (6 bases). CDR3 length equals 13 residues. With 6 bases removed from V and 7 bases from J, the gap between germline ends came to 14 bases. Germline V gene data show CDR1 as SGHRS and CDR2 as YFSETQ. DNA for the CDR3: TGCGCCAGCACCAGGACTATCAGGAATGAGCAGTTCTTC. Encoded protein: CASTRTIRNEQFF.

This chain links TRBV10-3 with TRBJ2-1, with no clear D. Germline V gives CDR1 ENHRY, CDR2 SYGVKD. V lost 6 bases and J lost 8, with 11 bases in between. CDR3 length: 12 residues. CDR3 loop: CAIRGSWDEQFF. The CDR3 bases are TGTGCCATCAGGGGTAGCTGGGATGAGCAGTTCTTC.

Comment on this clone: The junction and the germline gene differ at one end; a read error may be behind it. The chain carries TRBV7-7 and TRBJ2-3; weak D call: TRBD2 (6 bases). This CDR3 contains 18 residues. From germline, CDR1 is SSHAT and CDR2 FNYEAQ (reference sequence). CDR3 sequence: CASSLMPPTSPFIDTQYF. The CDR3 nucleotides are TGTGCTAGCAGCTTAATGCCCCCGACTAGTCCCTTTATAGATACGCAGTATTTT.

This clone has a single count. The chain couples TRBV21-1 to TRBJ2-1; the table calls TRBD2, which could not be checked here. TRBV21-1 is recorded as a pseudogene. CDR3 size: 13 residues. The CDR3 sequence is CASSTSGRAGKFF. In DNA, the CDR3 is TGTGCCAGCAGCACGAGCGGGAGGGCCGGGAAGTTCTTC.

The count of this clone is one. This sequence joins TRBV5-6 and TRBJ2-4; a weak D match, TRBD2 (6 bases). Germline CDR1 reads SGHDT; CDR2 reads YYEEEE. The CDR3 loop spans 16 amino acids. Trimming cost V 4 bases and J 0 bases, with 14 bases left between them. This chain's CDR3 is CASSRWGDLAKNIQYF. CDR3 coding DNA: TGTGCCAGCAGCCGGTGGGGGGACCTAGCCAAAAACATTCAGTACTTC.

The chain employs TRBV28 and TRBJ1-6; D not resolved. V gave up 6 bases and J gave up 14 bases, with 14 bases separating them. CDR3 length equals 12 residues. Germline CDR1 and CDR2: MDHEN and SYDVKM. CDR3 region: CASSPALEALHF. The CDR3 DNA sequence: TGTGCCAGCAGCCCAGCTTTGGAGGCCCTCCACTTT.

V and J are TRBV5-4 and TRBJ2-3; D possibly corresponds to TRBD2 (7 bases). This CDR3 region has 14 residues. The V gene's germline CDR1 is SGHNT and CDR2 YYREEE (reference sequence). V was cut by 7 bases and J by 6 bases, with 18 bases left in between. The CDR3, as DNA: TGTGCCAGCTATGAGGGGGGGAGAGAGGATACGCAGTATTTT. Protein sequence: CASYEGGREDTQYF.

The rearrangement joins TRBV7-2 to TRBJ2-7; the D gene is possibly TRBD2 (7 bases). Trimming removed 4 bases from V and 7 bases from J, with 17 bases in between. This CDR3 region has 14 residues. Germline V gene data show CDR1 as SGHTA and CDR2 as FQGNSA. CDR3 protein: CASSYRAGEEEQYF. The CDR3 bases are TGTGCCAGCAGCTACAGGGCGGGGGAAGAGGAGCAGTACTTC.

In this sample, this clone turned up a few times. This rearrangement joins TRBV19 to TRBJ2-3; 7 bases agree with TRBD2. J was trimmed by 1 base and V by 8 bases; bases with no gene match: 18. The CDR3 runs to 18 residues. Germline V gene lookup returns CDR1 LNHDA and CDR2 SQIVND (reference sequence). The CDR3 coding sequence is TGTGCCAGTGGCCCCACCCGCGGGAGAATGCAAGGCACAGATACGCAGTATTTT. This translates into CASGPTRGRMQGTDTQYF.

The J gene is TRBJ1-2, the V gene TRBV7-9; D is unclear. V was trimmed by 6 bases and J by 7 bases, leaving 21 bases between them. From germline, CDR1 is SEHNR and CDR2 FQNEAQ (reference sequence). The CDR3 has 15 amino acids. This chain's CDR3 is CASSGESRFLPGYTF. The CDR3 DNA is TGTGCCAGCAGTGGGGAGTCTAGGTTCCTGCCTGGCTACACCTTC.

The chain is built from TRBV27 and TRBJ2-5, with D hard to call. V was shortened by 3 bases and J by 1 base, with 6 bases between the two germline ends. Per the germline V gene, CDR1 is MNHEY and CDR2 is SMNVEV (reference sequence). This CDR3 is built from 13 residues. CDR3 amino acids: CASSFRSQETQYF. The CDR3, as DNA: TGTGCCAGCAGTTTCAGGTCCCAAGAGACCCAGTACTTC.

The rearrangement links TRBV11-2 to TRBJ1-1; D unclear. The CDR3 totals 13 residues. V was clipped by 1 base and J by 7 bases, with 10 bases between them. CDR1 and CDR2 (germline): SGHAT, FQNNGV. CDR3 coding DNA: TGTGCCAGCAGCTTAGCAGGCTATCTTGAAGCTTTCTTT. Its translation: CASSLAGYLEAFF.

This chain's CDR3 is CASSLGSDGTQYF. CDR3 DNA sequence: TGTGCCAGCAGCTTGGGAAGCGATGGGACCCAGTACTTC. This chain connects TRBV5-5 to TRBJ2-5; D call uncertain. V lost 0 bases and J 7 bases, leaving 10 bases between the germline ends. CDR3 length: 13 residues. The germline gives CDR1 SGHKS, CDR2 YYEKEE (reference sequence).

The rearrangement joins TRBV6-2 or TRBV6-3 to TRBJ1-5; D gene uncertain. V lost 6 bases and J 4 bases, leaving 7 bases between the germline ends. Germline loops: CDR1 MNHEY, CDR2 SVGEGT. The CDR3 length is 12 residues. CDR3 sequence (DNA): TGTGCCAGCAGCCTTCGGAATCAGCCCCAGCATTTT. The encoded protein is CASSLRNQPQHF.

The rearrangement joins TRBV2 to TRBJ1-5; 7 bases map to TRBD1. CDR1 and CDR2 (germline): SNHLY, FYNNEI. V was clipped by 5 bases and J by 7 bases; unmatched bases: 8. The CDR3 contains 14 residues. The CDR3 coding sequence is TGTGCCAGCAGTAAGGGGGCTCTGGAGCAGCCCCAGCATTTT. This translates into CASSKGALEQPQHF.

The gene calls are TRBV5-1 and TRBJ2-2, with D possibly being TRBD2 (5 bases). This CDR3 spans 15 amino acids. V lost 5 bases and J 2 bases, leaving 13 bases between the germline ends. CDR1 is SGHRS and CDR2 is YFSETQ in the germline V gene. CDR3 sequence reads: CASREASLNTGELFF. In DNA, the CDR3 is TGCGCCAGCAGAGAAGCTAGCCTTAACACCGGGGAGCTGTTTTTT.

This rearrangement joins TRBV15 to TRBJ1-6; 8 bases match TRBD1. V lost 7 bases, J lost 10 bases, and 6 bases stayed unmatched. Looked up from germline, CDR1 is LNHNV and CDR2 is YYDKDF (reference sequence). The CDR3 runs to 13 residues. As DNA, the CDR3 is TGTGCCACCACGAATGACAGGGGATCACCCCTCCACTTT. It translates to CATTNDRGSPLHF.

CDR3 in amino acids: CASSQEGGGSGRETQYF. The CDR3 DNA follows: TGCGCCAGCAGCCAAGAAGGTGGGGGTAGCGGGAGAGAGACCCAGTACTTC. The gene calls are TRBV4-1 and TRBJ2-5; 9 nucleotides agree with TRBD2. The CDR3 has 17 amino acids. In germline, CDR1 is MGHRA, CDR2 YSYEKL. V lost 0 bases and J lost 4; bases outside the gene matches: 9.

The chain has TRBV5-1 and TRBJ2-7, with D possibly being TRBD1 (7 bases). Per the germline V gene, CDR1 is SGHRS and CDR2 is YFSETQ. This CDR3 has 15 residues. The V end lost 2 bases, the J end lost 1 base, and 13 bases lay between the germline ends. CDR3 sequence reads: CASSLTTGRSYEQYF. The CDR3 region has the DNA TGCGCCAGCAGCTTAACGACAGGGAGGTCCTACGAGCAGTACTTC.

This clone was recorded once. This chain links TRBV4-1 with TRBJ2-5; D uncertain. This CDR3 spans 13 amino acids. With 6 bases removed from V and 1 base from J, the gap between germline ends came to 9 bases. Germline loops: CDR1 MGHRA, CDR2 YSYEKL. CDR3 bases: TGCGCCAGCAGTTTACAGATCCAAGAGACCCAGTACTTC. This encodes CASSLQIQETQYF.